This T cell receptor beta chain was captured by sequencing in a study of regulatory T cells in long-lasting Graves disease. Whole-study context: Newly diagnosed Graves' patients had under 3 months of antithyroid drugs. General study points: Among the persistent patients, 2,741 public clonotypes were shared, more than the approximately 970 shared among new patients.

CDR3-region Arm-PCR and iRepertoire HTBI primers produced the TCR beta libraries. Per the study methods: Analysis of the samples identified 60 to 75 TRBV and more than eleven TRBJ segments. Each CDR3 protein is one row after TCRdb ran MiXCR on the multiplex PCR reads. The V and J calls come from TCRdb's annotation, not from the publication. The table records around 420,000 distinct CDR3 sequences, around 16% of them present only once. Germline V gene sequence: CDR1 SGHRS, CDR2 YFSETQ. This CDR3 region has 15 residues. J was trimmed by 8 bases and V by 4 bases; bases with no gene match: 13. The time point: newly diagnosed GD, antithyroid drugs for less than 3 months. PBMCs provided the RNA from which the TCR library was made. Patients came through an endocrinology department, and that department was in Xi'an, China. In its sample, this clonotype was seen many times. The target antigen is unknown.

Here the sequenced sample was peripheral blood mononuclear cells (PBMCs), taken at new diagnosis, from a patient treated with antithyroid drugs. The chain is built from TRBV5-1 and TRBJ1-2; 8 bases are shared with TRBD1. The TCR sequence derives from a female donor with Graves disease. The CDR3 here is CASSPLDRARFGYTF. CDR3 sequence (DNA): TGCGCCAGCAGCCCCCTGGACAGGGCCAGGTTCGGCTACACCTTC. The full variable domain, rest sourced from reference TRBV5-1 and TRBJ1-2, is KAGVTQTPRYLIKTRGQQVTLSCSPISGHRSVSWYQQTPGQGLQFLFEYFSETQRNKGNFPGRFSGRQFSNSRSEMNVSTLELGDSALYLCASSPLDRARFGYTFGSGTRLTVV.